This T cell receptor beta chain is drawn from a study of identifying expanded T cells in peripheral blood. The assay was immunoSEQ multiplex PCR, and TCRdb's table has in-frame clones only and misses some. The profile shows 60,000 or so clones, around 81% of them singletons. In the case of this clone: Its target is not known.

Germline V CDR1 and CDR2: SGHDN, FVKESK. This CDR3 has 16 amino acids. J was trimmed by 3 bases and V by 1 base; bases with no gene match: 6. Regarding the study as a whole: Across healthy donors, higher total template counts meant significantly greater roughly 2-week count variance. Over about two and four weeks, about 15 and 18 clones changed, versus roughly 1.2 between replicates.

Collection occurred without any documented infections or immune events in donors. The specimen sequenced was blood. This rearrangement joins TRBV14 to TRBJ2-1; TRBD2 aligns across 7 bases. This receptor was obtained from a person aged 18 to 75 in good health. For the CDR3, the DNA is TGTGCCAGCAGCCAAGCGGGCGCGGGGGACTACAATGAGCAGTTCTTC. Amino acids: CASSQAGAGDYNEQFF.